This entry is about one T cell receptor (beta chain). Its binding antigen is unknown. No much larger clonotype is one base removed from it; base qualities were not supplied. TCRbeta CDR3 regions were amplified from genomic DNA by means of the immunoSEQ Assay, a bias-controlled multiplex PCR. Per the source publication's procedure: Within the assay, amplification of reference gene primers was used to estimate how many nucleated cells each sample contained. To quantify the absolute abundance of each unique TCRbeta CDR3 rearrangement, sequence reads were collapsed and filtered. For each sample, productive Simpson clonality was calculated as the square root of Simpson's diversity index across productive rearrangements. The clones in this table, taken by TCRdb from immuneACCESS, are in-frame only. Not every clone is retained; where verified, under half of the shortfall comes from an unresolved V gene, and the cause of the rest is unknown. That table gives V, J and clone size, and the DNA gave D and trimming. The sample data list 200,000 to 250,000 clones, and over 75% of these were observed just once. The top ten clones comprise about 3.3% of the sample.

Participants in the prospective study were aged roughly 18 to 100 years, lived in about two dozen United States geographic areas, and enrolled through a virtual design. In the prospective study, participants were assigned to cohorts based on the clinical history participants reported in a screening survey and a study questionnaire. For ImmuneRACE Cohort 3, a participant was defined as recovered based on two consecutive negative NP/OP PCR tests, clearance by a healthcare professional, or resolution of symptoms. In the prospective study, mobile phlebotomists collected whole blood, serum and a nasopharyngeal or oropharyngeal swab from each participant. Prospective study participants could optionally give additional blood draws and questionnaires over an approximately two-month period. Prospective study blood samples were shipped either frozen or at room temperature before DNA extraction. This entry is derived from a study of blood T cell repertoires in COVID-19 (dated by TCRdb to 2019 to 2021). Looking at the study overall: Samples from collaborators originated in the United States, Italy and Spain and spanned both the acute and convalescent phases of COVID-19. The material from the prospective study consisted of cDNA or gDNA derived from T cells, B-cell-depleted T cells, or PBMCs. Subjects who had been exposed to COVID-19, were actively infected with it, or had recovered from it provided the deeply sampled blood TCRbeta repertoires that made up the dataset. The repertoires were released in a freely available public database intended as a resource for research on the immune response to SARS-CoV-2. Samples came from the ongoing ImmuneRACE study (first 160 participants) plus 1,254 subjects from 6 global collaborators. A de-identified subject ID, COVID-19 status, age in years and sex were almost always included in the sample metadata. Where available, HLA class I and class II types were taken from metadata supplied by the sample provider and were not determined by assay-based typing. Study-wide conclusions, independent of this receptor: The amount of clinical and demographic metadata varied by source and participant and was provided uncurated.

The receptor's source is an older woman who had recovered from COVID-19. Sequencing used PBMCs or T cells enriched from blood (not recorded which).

The encoded CDR3 is CASSSLDRGLDSPLHF. The DNA is as follows: TGTGCCAGCAGTTCCCTGGACAGGGGCCTGGATTCACCCCTCCACTTT. The chain couples TRBV27 to TRBJ1-6; the central 9 bases match TRBD1. The CDR3 runs 16 residues from the cysteine to the phenylalanine. The read is trimmed to its CDR3 DNA, 48 bases read in frame from base 1. Ends trimmed: V by 4 bases, J by 8 bases; bases unmatched to a gene: 9. CDR1 and CDR2 were assigned from the germline V gene (reference sequence) as MNHEY and SMNVEV.